Listed here are 5 T cell receptor beta chains from one sample, sequenced in a study of breast tumors, draining lymph nodes, adjacent tissues. Breast cancer patients provided tissue from their axillary draining lymph nodes. TCRdb re-derived calls from the multiplex PCR reads in MiXCR, one entry per CDR3 protein. This sample has 290,000 or so distinct CDR3 sequences; 30% occur once, and the top ten carry 0.85% to 1.3%. Sequencing input: axillary lymph node tissue. Receptors originate from a female donor with breast cancer. Some clones in this sample may be carry-over from other donors' samples.

In its sample, this clonotype was seen many times. The chain recombines TRBV11-2 with TRBJ1-2; TRBD1 matches 9 bases. Unmatched junction bases numbered 7, after V lost 5 bases and J lost 6 bases. The CDR3 totals 14 residues. The germline CDR1 and CDR2 sequences are SGHAT and FQNNGV. The CDR3 DNA reads as TGTGCCAGCAGCATCCGGGACAGGGAAAATGGCTACACCTTC. Its translation is CASSIRDRENGYTF.

This clonotype was picked up many times. The chain combines TRBV12-3 or TRBV12-4 with TRBJ2-5; D gene unclear. The CDR3 is 11 amino acids. The V end lost 6 bases, the J end lost 5 bases, and 7 bases lay between the germline ends. CDR3 nucleotides: TGTGCCAGCAGCTTCGGGGAGACCCAGTACTTC. Its protein is CASSFGETQYF.

The CDR3 loop reads CASSYSHHGATNEKLFF. CDR3 nucleotide sequence: TGTGCCAGCAGTTACTCCCATCACGGGGCGACTAATGAAAAACTGTTTTTT. The rearrangement links TRBV12-3 or TRBV12-4 to TRBJ1-4; D perhaps matches TRBD1 (5 bases). The CDR3 extends over 17 amino acids. The V end was cut by 4 bases, the J end by 2 bases, with 17 bases between.

This clonotype occurred many times. The V gene is TRBV12-3 or TRBV12-4, the J gene TRBJ1-5, with a possible D match to TRBD1 (5 bases). Trimming shortened V by 2 bases and J by 5 bases, and 7 bases separated the two germline ends. The CDR3 loop spans 13 amino acids. This chain's CDR3 is CASSLQGDQPQHF. CDR3 DNA sequence: TGTGCCAGCAGTTTACAAGGGGATCAGCCCCAGCATTTT.

The rearrangement links TRBV9 to TRBJ1-1; D gene uncertain. Germline V gene sequence: CDR1 SGDLS, CDR2 YYNGEE. This CDR3 contains 15 residues. Trimming took off 0 bases at V and 0 bases at J, with 9 bases between the two ends. CDR3 amino acids: CASSVDALMNTEAFF. CDR3 bases: TGTGCCAGCAGCGTAGATGCGCTAATGAACACTGAAGCTTTCTTT.